A single sample gave rise to the 21 T cell receptor beta chains below, sequenced in a study of cytomegalovirus exposure and HLA in healthy donors. TCRdb's copy holds only in-frame clones and misses some; the assay was immunoSEQ multiplex PCR. This table holds about 43,000 clones, about 90% found once. Material for sequencing was PBMCs. The receptors were sampled from a man aged 18-30 years in good health and CMV-seronegative.

The chain has TRBV5-1 and TRBJ2-5; 12 nucleotides align to TRBD2. V dropped 2 bases and J dropped 5; count of bases not matched to a gene: 7. The CDR3 is 16 residues long. Germline values: CDR1 SGHRS, CDR2 YFSETQ. The CDR3 loop reads CASSFLTSGGGETQYF. CDR3 nucleotides: TGCGCCAGCAGCTTCCTGACTAGCGGGGGTGGGGAGACCCAGTACTTC. Using reference TRBV5-1 and TRBJ2-5 for the parts outside the CDR3, the full variable domain is KAGVTQTPRYLIKTRGQQVTLSCSPISGHRSVSWYQQTPGQGLQFLFEYFSETQRNKGNFPGRFSGRQFSNSRSEMNVSTLELGDSALYLCASSFLTSGGGETQYFGPGTRLLVL.

This clone is labeled as medium-sized (0.01 to 0.1%). The rearrangement uses TRBV2 and TRBJ1-4, with 12 nucleotides matching TRBD1. CDR3 length equals 16 residues. The junction had 4 bases not matched to a gene; V was cut back by 5 bases and J by 3 bases. Germline CDR1 SNHLY, CDR2 FYNNEI. CDR3 DNA: TGTGCCAGCAGTTGGGACAGGGGGCTTGCTAATGAAAAACTGTTTTTT. It specifies CASSWDRGLANEKLFF.

The chain employs TRBV9 and TRBJ1-3, with D possibly TRBD1 on 6 matching bases. The CDR3 contains 17 residues. Per germline, CDR1 SGDLS and CDR2 YYNGEE. Between the trimmed V and J ends, which lost 3 bases and 1 base, there was a span of 17 bases. The chain's CDR3 is CASSERDTGWSGNTIYF. The CDR3 region has the DNA TGTGCCAGCAGCGAGAGGGACACAGGGTGGTCTGGAAACACCATATATTTT. The complete variable domain, with remaining parts taken from reference TRBV9 and TRBJ1-3, reads DSGVTQTPKHLITATGQRVTLRCSPRSGDLSVYWYQQSLDQGLQFLIQYYNGEERAKGNILERFSAQQFPDLHSELNLSSLELGDSALYFCASSERDTGWSGNTIYFGEGSWLTVV.

The rearrangement uses TRBV4-2 and TRBJ1-1; no clear D gene. CDR3 length: 18 amino acids. Between the trimmed V and J ends, which lost 4 bases and 0 bases, there was a span of 21 bases. Germline CDR1 reads LGHNA; CDR2 reads YNFKEQ. DNA of the CDR3: TGTGCCAGCAGCCCTCTAGAAGGCGGTATTACTATGAACACTGAAGCTTTCTTT. Amino acids: CASSPLEGGITMNTEAFF.

This sequence joins TRBV7-8 and TRBJ2-5; 13 bases align to TRBD2. From germline, CDR1 is SGHVS and CDR2 FQNEAQ. J lost 5 bases, V lost 5 bases, and 2 bases had no gene match. The CDR3 is made up of 14 amino acids. The CDR3 is CASSKLAGGETQYF. CDR3 DNA: TGTGCCAGCAGCAAACTAGCGGGAGGGGAGACCCAGTACTTC.

The chain links TRBV7-9 to TRBJ1-2, with 10 bases identical to TRBD1. This CDR3 spans 13 amino acids. Per the germline V gene, CDR1 is SEHNR and CDR2 is FQNEAQ (reference sequence). Trimming at V came to 6 bases and at J to 8 bases, leaving 6 bases not matched to a gene. CDR3 loop: CASSSGTGAGYTF. The DNA of the CDR3 is TGTGCCAGCAGTTCCGGGACAGGGGCCGGCTACACCTTC.

The CDR3 nucleotides read TGTGCCAGCTCACCCAGGACTAGCGGATTCTACGAGCAGTACTTC. Encoded protein: CASSPRTSGFYEQYF. The chain employs TRBV18 and TRBJ2-7, with 10 bases matching TRBD2. Germline loops: CDR1 KGHSH, CDR2 LQKENI. The CDR3 has 15 residues. V was clipped by 3 bases and J by 3 bases; unmatched bases: 5.

This chain connects TRBV5-5 to TRBJ1-2, with D unresolved. Germline V gene lookup returns CDR1 SGHKS and CDR2 YYEKEE (reference sequence). CDR3 size: 15 residues. Trimming removed 4 bases at V and 0 bases at J, with 13 bases between. CDR3 sequence: CASSPAVTSNYGYTF. The CDR3 coding sequence is TGTGCCAGCAGCCCGGCGGTCACTTCTAACTATGGCTACACCTTC. The whole variable domain, remainder taken from reference TRBV5-5 and TRBJ1-2, is DAGVTQSPTHLIKTRGQQVTLRCSPISGHKSVSWYQQVLGQGPQFIFQYYEKEERGRGNFPDRFSARQFPNYSSELNVNALLLGDSALYLCASSPAVTSNYGYTFGSGTRLTVV.

The CDR3 DNA reads as TGTGCCAGCAGCGTAAGCGATAGCACAGATACGCAGTATTTT. Protein product: CASSVSDSTDTQYF. This sequence joins TRBV9 and TRBJ2-3; D not resolved. V lost 1 base and J lost 0, with 6 bases in between. Germline assignment: CDR1 SGDLS and CDR2 YYNGEE. The CDR3 is made up of 14 amino acids.

The V call is TRBV10-3, the J call TRBJ2-7, with 10 nucleotides matching TRBD2. The CDR3 consists of 21 residues. Germline assignment: CDR1 ENHRY and CDR2 SYGVKD. V dropped 2 bases and J dropped 2; count of bases not matched to a gene: 21. CDR3 loop: CAISETVGGQGSSGSPYEQYF. The CDR3, as DNA: TGTGCCATCAGTGAGACTGTTGGGGGGCAGGGTTCTAGCGGGAGCCCCTACGAGCAGTACTTC.

A single count supports this clone. The chain carries TRBV11-3 and TRBJ2-1, with 13 positions matching TRBD2. Germline CDR1 SGHNT, CDR2 YENEEA. CDR3 length: 15 amino acids. V dropped 1 base and J dropped 9; count of bases not matched to a gene: 3. The CDR3 region has the DNA TGTGCCAGCAGCTTAGGACTAGCGGGAGGAGGTGAGCAGTTCTTC. This gives the protein CASSLGLAGGGEQFF.

The J gene is TRBJ2-2, the V gene TRBV5-5; 7 nucleotides agree with TRBD2. This CDR3 region has 18 residues. The junction had 8 bases not matched to a gene; V was cut back by 0 bases and J by 0 bases. Germline loops: CDR1 SGHKS, CDR2 YYEKEE (reference sequence). CDR3 in DNA: TGTGCCAGCAGCTTGGGGGAGCTGGCGGGGGCGAACACCGGGGAGCTGTTTTTT. It codes for CASSLGELAGANTGELFF.

The chain uses TRBV5-1 and TRBJ2-3; TRBD2 aligns across 9 bases. The CDR3 has 16 amino acids. Trimming cost V 0 bases and J 5 bases; bases outside gene matches: 7. Germline V gene sequence: CDR1 SGHRS, CDR2 YFSETQ. In nucleotides, the CDR3 is TGCGCCAGCAGCTTGGCCGGGCGGGAGGGCGGAGATACGCAGTATTTT. This encodes CASSLAGREGGDTQYF.

A single count supports this clone. The gene calls are TRBV6-6 and TRBJ2-7; 7 nucleotides line up with TRBD2. Trimming took 8 bases from V and 4 from J; bases not matched to a gene: 5. The germline gives CDR1 MNHNY, CDR2 SVGAGI (reference sequence). This CDR3 spans 12 amino acids. The CDR3, as DNA: TGTGCCAGCGGGAGGGCAATTTACGAGCAGTACTTC. Translated, it gives CASGRAIYEQYF.

The chain couples TRBV6-5 to TRBJ2-2; TRBD2 might be the D (7 bases). This CDR3 spans 14 amino acids. Trimming left V 0 bases short and J 6 bases short, with 8 bases between. Germline V lookup: CDR1 MNHEY, CDR2 SVGAGI. The CDR3 loop reads CASSYSGGPGELFF. The DNA of the CDR3 is TGTGCCAGCAGTTACTCGGGGGGGCCCGGGGAGCTGTTTTTT.

The rearrangement joins TRBV5-1 to TRBJ2-5; 8 bases align to TRBD1. After removal of 4 bases from V and 3 bases from J, the junction contained 8 bases not matched to a gene. The germline gives CDR1 SGHRS, CDR2 YFSETQ. The CDR3 is made up of 15 amino acids. The CDR3 is CASSQQGAREETQYF. The CDR3 DNA sequence: TGCGCCAGCAGCCAGCAGGGGGCGCGGGAAGAGACCCAGTACTTC. The full variable domain, in which reference TRBV5-1 and TRBJ2-5 provide the parts outside the CDR3, is KAGVTQTPRYLIKTRGQQVTLSCSPISGHRSVSWYQQTPGQGLQFLFEYFSETQRNKGNFPGRFSGRQFSNSRSEMNVSTLELGDSALYLCASSQQGAREETQYFGPGTRLLVL.

A word on this clone: Other DNA sequences in this specimen translate into the identical CDR3. The chain employs TRBV27 and TRBJ2-1, with 15 bases aligning to TRBD2. This CDR3 is built from 18 residues. V shed 5 bases and J 0 bases; nucleotides not matched to a gene: 5. Germline CDR1 MNHEY, CDR2 SMNVEV (reference sequence). The CDR3 here is CASSGGLAGGSSYNEQFF. CDR3 in DNA: TGTGCCAGCAGTGGAGGACTAGCGGGGGGGAGCTCCTACAATGAGCAGTTCTTC.

The V and J genes are TRBV20-1 and TRBJ2-3; D call uncertain. Germline CDR1 DFQATT, CDR2 SNEGSKA (reference sequence). The CDR3 is 11 residues long. The germline V and J ends were trimmed by 5 bases and 2 bases, with 5 bases remaining between them. CDR3 nucleotide sequence: TGCAGTGCTCATTCCACAGATACGCAGTATTTT. Its translation: CSAHSTDTQYF.

This chain connects TRBV5-4 to TRBJ2-6, with 7 nucleotides matching TRBD2. The germline V gene encodes CDR1 SGHNT and CDR2 YYREEE (reference sequence). After removal of 5 bases from V and 0 bases from J, the junction contained 8 bases not matched to a gene. This CDR3 comprises 17 residues. The CDR3 region is CASRAGGGSSGANVLTF. CDR3 DNA: TGTGCCAGCAGAGCTGGGGGGGGGTCCTCTGGGGCCAACGTCCTGACTTTC. The variable domain in full, with the rest retrieved from reference TRBV5-4 and TRBJ2-6, is ETGVTQSPTHLIKTRGQQVTLRCSSQSGHNTVSWYQQALGQGPQFIFQYYREEENGRGNFPPRFSGLQFPNYSSELNVNALELDDSALYLCASRAGGGSSGANVLTFGAGSRLTVL.

The chain recombines TRBV4-1 with TRBJ2-6; D call uncertain. The CDR3 sequence is 16 residues long. The ends were cut back, 0 bases at V and 3 bases at J, with 9 bases in the middle. The germline CDR1 and CDR2 sequences are MGHRA and YSYEKL. The CDR3 protein is CASSQDPVSGANVLTF. CDR3 nucleotide sequence: TGCGCCAGCAGCCAAGACCCGGTGAGTGGGGCCAACGTCCTGACTTTC.

This chain links TRBV5-1 with TRBJ1-2, with 7 bases fitting TRBD1. The CDR3 loop spans 17 amino acids. Germline CDR1 SGHRS, CDR2 YFSETQ. V was clipped by 4 bases and J by 4 bases; unmatched bases: 16. For the CDR3, the DNA is TGCGCCAGCAGCCTGGATCAAACAGGGGTTGAGGGCTATGGCTACACCTTC. Protein: CASSLDQTGVEGYGYTF.